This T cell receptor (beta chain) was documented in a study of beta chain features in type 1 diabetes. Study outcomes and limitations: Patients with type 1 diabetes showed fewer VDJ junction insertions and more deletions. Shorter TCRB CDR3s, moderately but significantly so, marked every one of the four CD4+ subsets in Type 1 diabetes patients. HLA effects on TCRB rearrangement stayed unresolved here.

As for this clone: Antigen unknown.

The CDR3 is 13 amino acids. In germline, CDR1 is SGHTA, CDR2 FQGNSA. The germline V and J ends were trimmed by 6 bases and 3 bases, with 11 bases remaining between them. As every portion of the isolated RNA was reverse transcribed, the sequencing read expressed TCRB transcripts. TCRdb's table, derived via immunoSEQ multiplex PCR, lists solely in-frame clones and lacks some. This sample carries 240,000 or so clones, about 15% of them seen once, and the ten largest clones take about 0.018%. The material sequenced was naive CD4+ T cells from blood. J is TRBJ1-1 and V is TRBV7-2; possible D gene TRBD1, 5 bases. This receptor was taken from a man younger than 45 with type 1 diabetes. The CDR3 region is CASRGGWDTEAFF. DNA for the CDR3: TGTGCCAGCAGGGGGGGGTGGGACACTGAAGCTTTCTTT. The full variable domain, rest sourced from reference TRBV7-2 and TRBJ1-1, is GAGVSQSPSNKVTEKGKDVELRCDPISGHTALYWYRQSLGQGLEFLIYFQGNSAPDKSGLPSDRFSAERTGGSVSTLTIQRTQQEDSAVYLCASRGGWDTEAFFGQGTRLTVV.